The 30 T cell receptor beta chains in this list originate from one sample, sequenced in a study of blood T cell repertoires in COVID-19 (TCRdb year 2020). Library creation used the immunoSEQ multiplex PCR assay. TCRdb's version of the immuneACCESS table is confined to in-frame rearrangements and falls short of the full clone set. An unresolved V gene accounts for under half of the shortfall where checked; the remainder is of unknown origin. The sample table contains roughly 170,000 clones; only one count was recorded for around nine tenths of them. Jointly, the top ten make up around an eighth of the sample. Material for sequencing was peripheral blood. These receptors all come from a woman in her 70s with COVID-19, enrolled during active disease.

J is TRBJ1-5 and V is TRBV25-1; D call uncertain. Germline lookup yields CDR1 MGHDK and CDR2 SYGVNS. The CDR3 runs to 12 residues. With 0 bases removed from V and 6 bases from J, the gap between germline ends came to 3 bases. CDR3 region: CASSEYGQPQHF. The CDR3 DNA reads as TGTGCCAGCAGTGAATACGGTCAGCCCCAGCATTTT.

The chain combines TRBV10-1 with TRBJ1-5; D may be TRBD1 (6 bases). The CDR3 length is 14 residues. Trimming shortened V by 7 bases and J by 0 bases, and 10 bases separated the two germline ends. Germline lookup yields CDR1 WNHNN and CDR2 SYGVQD (reference sequence). The CDR3 nucleotides are TGCGCCAGCACTGACAGGAATAGCAATCAGCCCCAGCATTTT. It translates to CASTDRNSNQPQHF.

The chain employs TRBV27 and TRBJ1-2; possible D gene TRBD1, 6 bases. V shed 3 bases and J shed 2 bases, with 10 bases lying between them. The CDR3 loop spans 14 amino acids. The germline V gene encodes CDR1 MNHEY and CDR2 SMNVEV (reference sequence). CDR3 amino acids: CASSFWGGNYGYTF. The CDR3 coding sequence is TGTGCCAGCAGTTTTTGGGGGGGCAACTATGGCTACACCTTC.

The chain is built from TRBV2 and TRBJ2-3, with D perhaps matching TRBD2 (5 bases). The CDR3 has 15 residues. Trimming cost V 7 bases and J 0 bases, with 14 bases left between them. The germline CDR1 and CDR2 sequences are SNHLY and FYNNEI. CDR3 loop: CASIGLRPSTDTQYF. In nucleotides, the CDR3 is TGTGCCAGCATAGGACTCCGCCCTAGCACAGATACGCAGTATTTT.

The gene calls are TRBV4-2 and TRBJ1-6, with D perhaps TRBD1 (5 bases). CDR1 and CDR2 from the germline V gene are LGHNA and YNFKEQ. The CDR3 consists of 16 residues. Trimming cost V 2 bases and J 7 bases, with 15 bases left between them. The CDR3 is CASSQREGFRNSPLHF. The CDR3 bases are TGTGCCAGCAGCCAACGGGAGGGGTTCAGGAATTCACCCCTCCACTTT.

This clone was detected once. This rearrangement joins TRBV30 to TRBJ2-1, with TRBD1 as a possible D gene (6 bases). Trimming stripped 5 bases from V and 9 bases from J, with 11 bases between. The germline V gene has CDR1 GTSNPN and CDR2 SVGIG (reference sequence). The CDR3 extends over 11 amino acids. The CDR3 protein is CAWGRGGEQFF. The DNA of the CDR3 is TGTGCCTGGGGTAGAGGGGGTGAGCAGTTCTTC. Variable domain in full (rest from reference TRBV30 and TRBJ2-1): SQTIHQWPATLVQPVGSPLSLECTVEGTSNPNLYWYRQAAGRGLQLLFYSVGIGQISSEVPQNLSASRPQDRQFILSSKKLLLSDSGFYLCAWGRGGEQFFGPGTRLTVL.

The chain uses TRBV11-2 and TRBJ1-4; D may be TRBD1 (5 bases). Germline assignment: CDR1 SGHAT and CDR2 FQNNGV. Trimming shortened V by 0 bases and J by 8 bases, and 10 bases separated the two germline ends. The CDR3 consists of 14 residues. CDR3 amino acids: CASSLDQGWEKLFF. The CDR3 DNA follows: TGTGCCAGCAGCTTAGATCAGGGTTGGGAAAAACTGTTTTTT.

The CDR3 is CASSPAQGIGAEAFF. In DNA, the CDR3 is TGTGCCAGCAGTCCTGCCCAGGGGATTGGAGCTGAAGCTTTCTTT. V and J are TRBV27 and TRBJ1-1, with D maybe TRBD1 (6 bases). Germline V gene sequence: CDR1 MNHEY, CDR2 SMNVEV (reference sequence). V was shortened by 5 bases and J by 6 bases, with 19 bases between the two germline ends. The CDR3 has 15 residues.

This chain joins TRBV10-3 and TRBJ2-1, with TRBD2 matching over 16 bases. This CDR3 has 19 amino acids. V lost 0 bases and J lost 3; bases outside the gene matches: 5. Germline CDR1 is ENHRY and CDR2 is SYGVKD. For the CDR3, the DNA is TGTGCCATCAGTGAGTCCGGGACTAGCGGGAGGGCATTCTACAATGAGCAGTTCTTC. It specifies CAISESGTSGRAFYNEQFF.

The chain couples TRBV18 to TRBJ2-3; possible D gene TRBD2, 5 bases. Germline V gives CDR1 KGHSH, CDR2 LQKENI. Trimming pared 2 bases from V and 1 base from J, leaving 19 bases between. The CDR3 covers 18 residues. CDR3 sequence reads: CASSPTGRGLAGTDTQYF. For the CDR3, the DNA is TGTGCCAGCTCACCAACGGGCCGTGGGCTAGCTGGCACAGATACGCAGTATTTT.

V usage is TRBV19 and J usage is TRBJ1-5, with D possibly TRBD1 on 6 matching bases. Trimming took off 5 bases at V and 4 bases at J, with 15 bases between the two ends. Germline assignment: CDR1 LNHDA and CDR2 SQIVND (reference sequence). The CDR3 runs 15 residues. The CDR3 DNA is TGTGCCAGTAGTCGGACAGCGGGAGGGAATCAGCCCCAGCATTTT. This encodes CASSRTAGGNQPQHF. Full variable domain (missing parts from reference TRBV19 and TRBJ1-5): DGGITQSPKYLFRKEGQNVTLSCEQNLNHDAMYWYRQDPGQGLRLIYYSQIVNDFQKGDIAEGYSVSREKKESFPLTVTSAQKNPTAFYLCASSRTAGGNQPQHFGDGTRLSIL.

The chain combines TRBV27 with TRBJ2-2; 12 positions agree with TRBD2. The V gene end was trimmed by 5 bases and the J gene end by 7 bases; junction bases not matched to a gene: 2. Germline V gene data show CDR1 as MNHEY and CDR2 as SMNVEV (reference sequence). This CDR3 is built from 14 residues. CDR3 sequence reads: CASSGLAGYGELFF. CDR3 DNA: TGTGCCAGCAGTGGACTAGCGGGGTACGGGGAGCTGTTTTTT.

The DNA of the CDR3 is TGTGCCAGCAGCTTCCAACCTACAGGGGGCGGCTATGGCTACACCTTC. It specifies CASSFQPTGGGYGYTF. This chain links TRBV11-2 with TRBJ1-2, with 9 bases fitting TRBD1. Losses at the gene ends were 3 bases for V and 4 bases for J; bases not matched to a gene: 9. This CDR3 spans 16 amino acids. CDR1 is SGHAT, CDR2 FQNNGV, per germline.

This clone has more than one count but fewer than ten. The chain joins TRBV29-1 to TRBJ1-6; 7 nucleotides match TRBD1. Germline V gives CDR1 SQVTM, CDR2 ANQGSEA. CDR3 length: 15 residues. After removal of 7 bases from V and 0 bases from J, the junction contained 6 bases not matched to a gene. The CDR3 here is CSGDSKSSYNSPLHF. CDR3 in DNA: TGCAGCGGGGACAGCAAGAGCTCCTATAATTCACCCCTCCACTTT.

The rearrangement links TRBV5-1 to TRBJ2-7; TRBD2 matches 11 bases. Losses at the gene ends were 3 bases for V and 6 bases for J; bases not matched to a gene: 5. The CDR3 runs to 14 residues. CDR1 is SGHRS and CDR2 is YFSETQ in the germline V gene. CDR3 residues: CASSSTSGRREQYF. DNA of the CDR3: TGCGCCAGCAGCTCTACTAGCGGGAGACGCGAGCAGTACTTC.

The chain joins TRBV9 to TRBJ2-3; 15 bases match TRBD2. This CDR3 is built from 17 residues. The V and J ends lost 2 bases and 4 bases, in that order; junction bases with no gene match: 5. From germline, CDR1 is SGDLS and CDR2 YYNGEE. The CDR3 DNA reads TGTGCCAGCAGCGTTGGACTAGCGGGAGGGCCCGCAGATACGCAGTATTTT. It encodes CASSVGLAGGPADTQYF.

This clone was detected a few times. The V call is TRBV6-6, the J call TRBJ1-3; D remains ambiguous. Trimming stripped 6 bases from V and 6 bases from J, with 12 bases between. In germline, CDR1 is MNHNY, CDR2 SVGAGI (reference sequence). The CDR3 loop spans 13 amino acids. The CDR3 region is CASRLLGENTIYF. As DNA, the CDR3 is TGTGCCAGCAGACTACTTGGAGAAAACACCATATATTTT.

This clone has just a few counts. This sequence joins TRBV18 and TRBJ2-1, with 8 bases lining up with TRBD2. Germline V gene sequence: CDR1 KGHSH, CDR2 LQKENI. The CDR3 is 15 amino acids. V was clipped by 4 bases and J by 5 bases; unmatched bases: 7. Here the CDR3 DNA reads TGTGCCAGCTCACGGGGAATTAGCGGGGACAATGAGCAGTTCTTC. Amino acids: CASSRGISGDNEQFF.

This chain joins TRBV2 and TRBJ2-7, with 8 bases matching TRBD1. Trimming took 1 base from V and 2 from J; bases not matched to a gene: 1. The CDR3 runs to 14 residues. Germline assignment: CDR1 SNHLY and CDR2 FYNNEI. The CDR3 region is CASSEGTGTYEQYF. The CDR3 nucleotides are TGTGCCAGCAGTGAAGGGACAGGGACCTACGAGCAGTACTTC. Combining the CDR3 with reference TRBV2 and TRBJ2-7 gives the whole variable domain EPEVTQTPSHQVTQMGQEVILRCVPISNHLYFYWYRQILGQKVEFLVSFYNNEISEKSEIFDDQFSVERPDGSNFTLKIRSTKLEDSAMYFCASSEGTGTYEQYFGPGTRLTVT.

CDR3: CASSVRTGRETEAFF. The CDR3 DNA reads as TGTGCCAGCAGTGTCCGGACAGGGCGGGAGACTGAAGCTTTCTTT. This chain uses TRBV2 with TRBJ1-1; 8 positions agree with TRBD1. The V segment lost 4 bases and the J segment 5 bases; nucleotides outside the gene matches: 9. This CDR3 is built from 15 residues. Germline values: CDR1 SNHLY, CDR2 FYNNEI.

In this sample, this clone turned up once. This rearrangement joins TRBV7-6 to TRBJ1-1; 8 positions agree with TRBD1. Germline values: CDR1 SGHVS, CDR2 FNYEAQ. CDR3 size: 15 residues. V trimming: 1 base; J trimming: 1 base; junction bases outside the gene matches: 2. The chain's CDR3 is CASSLGQGSNTEAFF. The CDR3 DNA follows: TGTGCCAGCAGCTTAGGACAGGGGTCGAACACTGAAGCTTTCTTT.

V is TRBV28 and J is TRBJ1-5; 10 bases match TRBD1. V lost 5 bases and J lost 6; bases outside the gene matches: 7. The germline V gene has CDR1 MDHEN and CDR2 SYDVKM. This CDR3 spans 15 amino acids. The CDR3 here is CASSLDRGLPQPQHF. The DNA of the CDR3 is TGTGCCAGCAGTCTTGACAGGGGGCTCCCTCAGCCCCAGCATTTT.

V gene TRBV6-2 or TRBV6-3 combines with J gene TRBJ2-1; TRBD2 matches at 8 bases. There are 15 residues in the CDR3. V lost 2 bases, J lost 15 bases, and 15 bases stayed unmatched. Germline CDR1 MNHEY, CDR2 SVGEGT. CDR3 nucleotide sequence: TGTGCCAGCAGTTACCCATCAGCTGGAGCGGGAGATAGGTTCTTC. Amino acids: CASSYPSAGAGDRFF.

The V gene is TRBV18, the J gene TRBJ1-5, with TRBD1 matching 7 bases. The CDR3 has 13 amino acids. The trim removed 1 base at V and 7 bases at J, leaving 1 base unmatched. Germline values: CDR1 KGHSH, CDR2 LQKENI. The CDR3 DNA reads as TGTGCCAGCTCACCACAGGGGGCACAGCCCCAGCATTTT. This sequence encodes CASSPQGAQPQHF.

The rearrangement joins TRBV4-1 to TRBJ2-7; 7 positions match TRBD2. The CDR3 is 18 amino acids. CDR1 MGHRA and CDR2 YSYEKL come from the germline V gene. With 0 bases clipped from V and 3 bases from J, the junction kept 14 bases outside the gene matches. The CDR3 region is CASSQDGRLASLIYEQYF. The CDR3, as DNA: TGCGCCAGCAGCCAAGACGGGAGACTAGCCTCACTTATCTACGAGCAGTACTTC.

This chain joins TRBV28 and TRBJ2-7; D remains ambiguous. The CDR3 runs 15 residues. Germline V gene sequence: CDR1 MDHEN, CDR2 SYDVKM. Trimming took 0 bases from V and 0 from J, leaving 9 bases between them. The CDR3 loop is CASSLWNGYSYEQYF. In nucleotides, the CDR3 is TGTGCCAGCAGTTTATGGAACGGTTACTCCTACGAGCAGTACTTC.

This sequence joins TRBV28 and TRBJ2-2; 9 bases are a match to TRBD2. V shed 6 bases and J 1 base; nucleotides not matched to a gene: 6. The CDR3 spans 16 residues. The V gene's germline CDR1 is MDHEN and CDR2 SYDVKM. This chain's CDR3 is CASRKGSGRNTGELFF. The CDR3 nucleotides read TGTGCCAGCAGGAAGGGTAGCGGGAGGAACACCGGGGAGCTGTTTTTT. Combining the CDR3 with reference TRBV28 and TRBJ2-2 gives the whole variable domain DVKVTQSSRYLVKRTGEKVFLECVQDMDHENMFWYRQDPGLGLRLIYFSYDVKMKEKGDIPEGYSVSREKKERFSLILESASTNQTSMYLCASRKGSGRNTGELFFGEGSRLTVL.

The CDR3 is CASSLDWEGGEQYF. The CDR3 coding sequence is TGCGCCAGCAGCTTGGACTGGGAGGGGGGCGAGCAGTACTTC. The chain uses TRBV5-1 and TRBJ2-7, with D tentatively TRBD2 (7 bases). Germline V CDR1 and CDR2: SGHRS, YFSETQ. The length of the CDR3 is 14 residues. Deletions cut 0 bases from V and 6 bases from J, with 13 bases between.

The gene calls are TRBV5-4 and TRBJ2-1; tentative D call: TRBD2 (5 bases). Germline-derived CDR1 and CDR2 are SGHNT and YYREEE (reference sequence). V gave up 2 bases and J gave up 7 bases, with 13 bases separating them. This CDR3 region has 14 residues. The chain's CDR3 is CASSFRASLNEQFF. CDR3 DNA: TGTGCCAGCAGCTTTAGGGCTAGCTTAAATGAGCAGTTCTTC.

This clone appeared once. This chain links TRBV5-1 with TRBJ2-7; 9 bases fit TRBD2. There are 17 residues in the CDR3. In germline, CDR1 is SGHRS, CDR2 YFSETQ. Unmatched junction bases numbered 10, after V lost 3 bases and J lost 0 bases. The CDR3 region is CASSSPLAGTSSYEQYF. In DNA form, the CDR3 reads TGCGCCAGCAGCTCACCCCTAGCGGGAACCAGCTCCTACGAGCAGTACTTC.